This T cell receptor (beta chain) emerged from a study of blood T cell repertoires in COVID-19. Study-level information: Before being deemed recovered, Cohort 3 donors had two negative PCRs, clearance, or symptom resolution. The analysed material was cDNA or gDNA that came from T cells, B-cell-depleted T cells, or PBMCs.

Original processing notes: Scientists estimated how many nucleated cells there were by amplifying reference gene primers. The protocol was immunoSEQ multiplex PCR, while the TCRdb copy is restricted to in-frame clones and leaves out a portion. D and trimming come from the DNA, and the V and J calls and clone size come from that table. Of a few hundred thousand clones detected, 88% appear once; the ten largest clones hold under 2.5%. Participant age was roughly 18 to 89 years, and participants resided in fewer than 30 US areas. Germline V gives CDR1 LGHNA, CDR2 YSLEER. Trimming pared 1 base from V and 0 bases from J, leaving 13 bases between. CDR3 length: 17 amino acids.

This sequence was found in an older woman in a cohort exposed to, infected with or recovered from COVID-19 (not recorded which). The sample was PBMCs or T cells enriched from blood (not recorded which). This sequence joins TRBV4-3 and TRBJ2-1; possible D gene TRBD2, 6 bases. DNA of the CDR3: TGCGCCAGCAGCCAAGGGGAGGCGGAGAGCTCCTACAATGAGCAGTTCTTC. Its protein product is CASSQGEAESSYNEQFF.